Listed below are T cell receptor beta chains from one sample, sequenced in a study of blood T cell repertoires in COVID-19. Clones were read by immunoSEQ multiplex PCR, and TCRdb kept only the in-frame ones, dropping some. The sample carries 95,000 to 150,000 clones, 85% recorded once. Specimen: peripheral blood. Source of these receptors: a man older than 75 with acute or convalescent COVID-19. The CDR3 runs from the conserved cysteine through the conserved F or W. Expanded clones get a size class; other rows say once, few or many, or leave the size out.

TRBJ1-1,.,TRBV5-1,CASSPGQMNTEAFF
TRBJ2-5,.,TRBV5-1,CASSHRDSQETQYF
TRBJ1-1,.,TRBV12-3/TRBV12-4,CASSLQGEAFF
TRBJ1-1,once,TRBV5-6,CASSSAGTGGITEAFF
TRBJ1-2,.,TRBV7-9,CASSLGDRGKNGYTF
TRBJ1-3,.,TRBV18,CASSLYRDSGNTIYF
TRBJ1-2,.,TRBV20-1,CSARDIRGHTF
TRBJ2-7,.,TRBV6-5,CASSYSGRGTYEQYF
TRBJ2-2,.,TRBV5-1,CASSFGGAGTGELFF
TRBJ2-7,.,TRBV24-1,CATSDPGTGGYEQYF
TRBJ2-3,.,TRBV2,CASKVGGGTDTQYF
TRBJ2-1,.,TRBV11-3,CASSLGRQRGNEQFF
TRBJ2-1,.,TRBV20-1,CSAHPGGEQFF
TRBJ1-1,.,TRBV29-1,CSARTAMNTEAFF
TRBJ2-1,.,TRBV7-2,CASSSLAGTYNEQFF
TRBJ2-6,.,TRBV6-2/TRBV6-3,CASSYKKEGPPSGANVLTF
TRBJ1-1,.,TRBV19,CASSNLQGESNTEAFF